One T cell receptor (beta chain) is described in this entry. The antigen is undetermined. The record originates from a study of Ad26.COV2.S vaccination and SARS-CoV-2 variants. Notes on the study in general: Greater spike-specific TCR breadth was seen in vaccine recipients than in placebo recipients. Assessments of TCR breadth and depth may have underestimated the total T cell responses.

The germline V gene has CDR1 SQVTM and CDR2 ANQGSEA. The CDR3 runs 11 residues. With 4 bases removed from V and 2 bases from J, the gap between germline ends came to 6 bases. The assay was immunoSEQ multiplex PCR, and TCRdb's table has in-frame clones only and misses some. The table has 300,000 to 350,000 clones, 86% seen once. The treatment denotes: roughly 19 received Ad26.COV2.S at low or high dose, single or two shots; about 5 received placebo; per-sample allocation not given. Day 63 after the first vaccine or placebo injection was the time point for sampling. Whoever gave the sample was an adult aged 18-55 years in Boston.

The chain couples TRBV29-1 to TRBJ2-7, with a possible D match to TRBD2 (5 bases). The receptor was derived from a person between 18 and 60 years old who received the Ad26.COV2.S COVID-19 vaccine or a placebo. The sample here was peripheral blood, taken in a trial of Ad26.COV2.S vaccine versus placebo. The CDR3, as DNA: TGCAGCGTTGGGGAGACCTACGAGCAGTACTTC. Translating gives CSVGETYEQYF.